The text below deals with one T cell receptor beta chain. The data stem from a study of blood T cell repertoires in COVID-19. Study information: From the United States, Italy and Spain came samples of acute and convalescent COVID-19. T cells, B-cell-depleted T cells, or PBMCs provided the cDNA or gDNA that served as material.

Authors' data handling: Amplifying reference gene primers gave estimates of nucleated cell counts. Sequencing was performed with immunoSEQ multiplex PCR; in TCRdb, only in-frame clones are kept and a portion is missing. For V, J and clone size, that table is used; D and trimming come from the DNA. The sample lists about 170,000 clones, around four fifths occurring once. This CDR3 contains 16 residues. Per germline, CDR1 SGHNT and CDR2 YYREEE (reference sequence). Losses at the gene ends were 1 base for V and 7 bases for J; bases not matched to a gene: 10. This chain uses TRBV5-4 with TRBJ2-1, with TRBD2 matching over 8 bases. This sequence was found in a man aged 40-55 years who had recovered from COVID-19. The sequencing sample was made of peripheral blood. The CDR3: CASSLTPGLASNEQFF. CDR3 nucleotide sequence: TGTGCCAGCAGCTTGACCCCCGGACTAGCCTCTAATGAGCAGTTCTTC.